A selection of T cell receptor beta chains follows, all from one sample in a study of T cells expressing NK-cell markers. After re-calling the 5' RACE reads, TCRdb lists one entry per CDR3 protein, DNA absent. In all, the sample yields about half a million distinct CDR3 sequences. The sequenced sample consisted of blood T cells: a sorted CD56 or NKG2C T cell subset, CD4+ or CD8+ T cells, or bulk PBMC T cells (not recorded which). The receptors were gathered from a woman in her fifties or sixties in good health. Each CDR3 is given with its conserved first and last residue. Each record gives: J gene, V gene, CDR3 protein.

>TRBJ1-2|TRBV20-1
CSVPIPPGTGGYTF
>TRBJ1-1|TRBV9
CASSVDLTSLAFF
>TRBJ2-3|TRBV6-5
CASSLRLAGNTDTQYF
>TRBJ2-1|TRBV4-1
CASSQRFVNEQFF
>TRBJ1-6|TRBV9
CASSVEAAQSSPLHF
>TRBJ2-7|TRBV23-1
CASTRLLARPYEQYF
>TRBJ1-6|TRBV12-3/TRBV12-4
CASSFGTLNSPLHF
>TRBJ2-1|TRBV29-1
CSVGGSISGSYNEQFF
>TRBJ2-5|TRBV4-2
CASSQDHLAGETQYF
>TRBJ2-7|TRBV6-6
CASSYSKPSYEQYF
>TRBJ1-5|TRBV3-1
CASSRGGVNQPQHF
>TRBJ2-7|TRBV6-1
CASTITSGGAYEQYF
>TRBJ2-1|TRBV2
CAGGTAYNEQFF
>TRBJ1-2|TRBV6-5
CASSYDGGGYTF
>TRBJ2-1|TRBV24-1
CATSDPLGESSYNEQFF
>TRBJ2-1|TRBV30
CAWGSNSEQFF
>TRBJ2-1|TRBV11-2
CASITGEGYNEQFF
>TRBJ2-5|TRBV20-1
CSATPPPGETQYF
>TRBJ2-1|TRBV7-3
CASSFAPGDSQFF
>TRBJ1-1|TRBV18
CASSPGEQVNTEAFF
>TRBJ2-5|TRBV19
CASTPEGRETQYF
>TRBJ2-1|TRBV29-1
CSARGGTSGRGSSYNEQFF
>TRBJ2-7|TRBV2
CASSRTGNEQYF
>TRBJ2-1|TRBV25-1
CASSEEGIPYNEQFF
>TRBJ1-3|TRBV12-3/TRBV12-4
CASSNGPLNTIYF
>TRBJ2-2|TRBV20-1
CSARGPALAGNTGELFF
>TRBJ1-4|TRBV12-3/TRBV12-4
CASSFPRGGNEKLFF
>TRBJ2-5|TRBV5-1
CASSLTDAYQETQYF
>TRBJ1-2|TRBV5-1
CASSSYGQRKPYGYTF
>TRBJ2-1|TRBV10-3
CAISKKSPSDNEQFF
>TRBJ2-2|TRBV5-1
CASSLPTDTTGELFF
>TRBJ2-5|TRBV27
CASSLSQGWKTQYF
>TRBJ1-6|TRBV27
CASSSGQGYSPLHF
>TRBJ1-2|TRBV7-2
CASSLGGQYGYTF
>TRBJ1-1|TRBV3-1
CASSQGFSMNTEAFF
>TRBJ2-7|TRBV6-5
CASIPRTGGNEQYF
>TRBJ1-2|TRBV12-3/TRBV12-4
CASSFGNSRPPYGYTF
>TRBJ2-3|TRBV7-7
CASSLIVWRGSGTDTQYF
>TRBJ1-2|TRBV6-5
CASRPLFLQLNYGYTF
>TRBJ1-2|TRBV24-1
CATSAPQTGDHYGYTF
>TRBJ2-3|TRBV11-2
CASSLGFWDFGQYF
>TRBJ2-7|TRBV18
CASSPLPGQGYEQYF
>TRBJ1-4|TRBV6-9
CASIPGRREQLFF
>TRBJ2-5|TRBV11-2
CASSLDRLETQYF
>TRBJ2-3|TRBV2
CASSYSPGLSTDTQYF
>TRBJ1-1|TRBV20-1
CSALLPNMNTEAFF
>TRBJ2-2|TRBV27
CASVTQGALINTGELFF